This TCR beta chain was captured by sequencing in a study of cytomegalovirus exposure and HLA in healthy donors. Findings of the study overall: Usually a TCR sequence was rare, but some public TCRs were found in many donors.

60 Vbeta and 13 Jbeta primers were used in PCR. Sequencing was performed with immunoSEQ multiplex PCR; in TCRdb, only in-frame clones are kept and a portion is missing. This table has 200,000 or so clones, about 90% appearing once. Deletions cut 8 bases from V and 0 bases from J, with 8 bases between. The CDR3 is made up of 12 amino acids. CDR1 is MNHNS and CDR2 is SASEGT in the germline V gene. About this clone: What it recognizes is unknown.

Unrecorded immune exposures were likely, despite nominal health at sampling. Sequenced input: PBMCs. This TCR was sampled from a girl under two years old in good health and CMV-seronegative. This rearrangement joins TRBV6-1 to TRBJ2-7; no firm D call. CDR3 in DNA: TGTGCCAGCGGCCTGTCCTCCTACGAGCAGTACTTC. It is translated as CASGLSSYEQYF.